The 11 T cell receptor beta chains listed next were all sequenced from one sample in a study of blood T cell repertoires in COVID-19. Sequenced by immunoSEQ multiplex PCR; TCRdb stores in-frame clones only, minus some. Here the sample spans roughly 250,000 clones, around 90% being singletons. Material for sequencing was peripheral blood. These receptors all stem from a man in his 60s who had recovered from COVID-19.

The genes are TRBV30 and TRBJ1-5, with 9 bases identical to TRBD1. V trimming: 0 bases; J trimming: 4 bases; junction bases outside the gene matches: 4. Germline V gene sequence: CDR1 GTSNPN, CDR2 SVGIG (reference sequence). This CDR3 spans 15 amino acids. Here the CDR3 DNA reads TGTGCCTGGAGTGTGGGCGGGACAGGGAATCAGCCCCAGCATTTT. This sequence encodes CAWSVGGTGNQPQHF.

The rearrangement links TRBV18 to TRBJ2-5; no clear D. V gave up 0 bases and J gave up 5 bases, with 10 bases separating them. The CDR3 totals 14 residues. Germline V CDR1 and CDR2: KGHSH, LQKENI. The CDR3: CASSPPILQETQYF. In nucleotides, the CDR3 is TGTGCCAGCTCACCACCTATTCTGCAGGAGACCCAGTACTTC.

CDR3 DNA: TGTGCCTCCCGGGAGAGGGGATCAGATACGCAGTATTTT. Its protein is CASRERGSDTQYF. The V call is TRBV19, the J call TRBJ2-3, with D possibly TRBD2 on 6 matching bases. The CDR3 sequence is 13 residues long. Germline V gene data show CDR1 as LNHDA and CDR2 as SQIVND (reference sequence). The V gene lost 11 bases and the J gene lost 4 bases, with 16 bases spanning the gap.

This clone was seen a single time. This chain joins TRBV12-5 and TRBJ2-2; D is perhaps TRBD2 (6 bases). This CDR3 comprises 15 residues. The ends were cut back, 5 bases at V and 4 bases at J, with 14 bases in the middle. Per the germline V gene, CDR1 is LGHNT and CDR2 is FRNRAP. The CDR3 DNA reads as TGTGCTAGTGGTCACCCCAGGGAGGCCACCGGGGAGCTGTTTTTT. It codes for CASGHPREATGELFF.

The rearrangement joins TRBV5-1 to TRBJ1-3, with D maybe TRBD1 (5 bases). The CDR3 loop spans 15 amino acids. With 4 bases removed from V and 2 bases from J, the gap between germline ends came to 13 bases. Germline lookup yields CDR1 SGHRS and CDR2 YFSETQ. CDR3 DNA: TGCGCCAGCAGCGTCAACGGGGGGGCTGGAAACACCATATATTTT. It yields the protein CASSVNGGAGNTIYF.

In DNA, the CDR3 is TGTGCCATCAGTGATTGGGGGGGCGGATTGAACACTGAAGCTTTCTTT. Its protein is CAISDWGGGLNTEAFF. This rearrangement joins TRBV10-3 to TRBJ1-1; D is possibly TRBD1 (6 bases). Germline CDR1 reads ENHRY; CDR2 reads SYGVKD. V dropped 3 bases and J dropped 0 bases, with 14 bases sitting between them. The CDR3 extends over 16 amino acids.

J is TRBJ1-1 and V is TRBV2; unclear D gene. The CDR3 runs to 12 residues. Germline lookup yields CDR1 SNHLY and CDR2 FYNNEI. V was shortened by 8 bases and J by 1 base, with 8 bases between the two germline ends. The CDR3: CASYWRNTEAFF. The CDR3 coding sequence is TGTGCCAGCTATTGGAGGAACACTGAAGCTTTCTTT.

The chain uses TRBV30 and TRBJ2-2; the D gene is possibly TRBD2 (5 bases). CDR1 and CDR2 (germline): GTSNPN, SVGIG (reference sequence). Deletions cut 7 bases from V and 1 base from J, with 16 bases between. This CDR3 has 15 residues. The CDR3 is CAYYPGLENTGELFF. CDR3 DNA sequence: TGTGCCTACTACCCCGGACTGGAGAACACCGGGGAGCTGTTTTTT.

This chain connects TRBV19 to TRBJ2-3; TRBD2 aligns across 10 bases. CDR1 and CDR2 from the germline V gene are LNHDA and SQIVND (reference sequence). Losses at the gene ends were 4 bases for V and 4 bases for J; bases not matched to a gene: 5. The CDR3 covers 15 residues. CDR3 nucleotide sequence: TGTGCCAGTAGTAGAGCGGGGGGGTTGTCAGATACGCAGTATTTT. Translated: CASSRAGGLSDTQYF.

This chain connects TRBV6-5 to TRBJ1-6; TRBD1 matches at 9 bases. The germline gives CDR1 MNHEY, CDR2 SVGAGI. After removal of 2 bases from V and 8 bases from J, the junction contained 7 bases not matched to a gene. The CDR3 runs 16 residues. The CDR3 protein is CASSYLGQGPHSPLHF. CDR3 nucleotide sequence: TGTGCCAGCAGTTACCTAGGACAGGGGCCGCATTCACCCCTCCACTTT.

The chain employs TRBV6-6 and TRBJ2-2, with TRBD1 matching over 9 bases. CDR1 and CDR2 from the germline V gene are MNHNY and SVGAGI (reference sequence). Losses at the gene ends were 6 bases for V and 5 bases for J; bases not matched to a gene: 7. The CDR3 is 15 amino acids. CDR3 sequence (DNA): TGTGCCAGCAGCCCAGGACAGGGGTGGACCGGGGAGCTGTTTTTT. Translation gives CASSPGQGWTGELFF.